Below, 21 T cell receptor beta chains from the same sample are listed, as sequenced in a study of shared clonotypes between healthy human individuals. Repertoires were generated with immunoSEQ multiplex PCR, while TCRdb's copy carries only in-frame clones and drops some. The profile shows over 1.5 million clones, 95% to 99% of them singletons. The sequenced material came from naive CD4+ T cells sorted from blood. Subset here: CD45RA+ positively selected. Every receptor here comes from a man younger than 40 in good health.

V gene TRBV19 combines with J gene TRBJ2-7, with D possibly matching TRBD2 (5 bases). Deletions cut 5 bases from V and 4 bases from J, with 12 bases between. The CDR3 extends over 13 amino acids. Germline V gene data show CDR1 as LNHDA and CDR2 as SQIVND (reference sequence). The DNA for the CDR3 is TGTGCCAGTAGTTTAGCGATGGGTTACGAGCAGTACTTC. It codes for CASSLAMGYEQYF.

The chain couples TRBV5-1 to TRBJ1-1; D ambiguous. The germline CDR1 and CDR2 sequences are SGHRS and YFSETQ. V was trimmed by 0 bases and J by 8 bases, leaving 17 bases between them. The CDR3 length is 15 residues. CDR3: CASSLDGITAGEAFF. In DNA form, the CDR3 reads TGCGCCAGCAGCTTGGATGGGATCACAGCCGGGGAAGCTTTCTTT.

V gene TRBV18 combines with J gene TRBJ2-3, with a possible D match to TRBD2 (6 bases). CDR3 length: 15 residues. The V end lost 8 bases, the J end lost 1 base, and 16 bases lay between the germline ends. Germline loops: CDR1 KGHSH, CDR2 LQKENI. The CDR3 protein is CASALGRDRTDTQYF. The CDR3 DNA reads TGTGCCAGCGCTCTAGGGCGGGACCGCACAGATACGCAGTATTTT.

V and J are TRBV25-1 and TRBJ2-7, with D tentatively TRBD2 (6 bases). CDR1 MGHDK and CDR2 SYGVNS come from the germline V gene. The CDR3 has 15 residues. The V and J ends lost 6 bases and 0 bases respectively, with 15 bases between them. This CDR3 reads CASSPGVAVSYEQYF. In DNA form, the CDR3 reads TGTGCCAGCAGCCCTGGGGTAGCGGTCTCCTACGAGCAGTACTTC.

In regard to this clone: Distinct nucleotide sequences in the sample also encode this CDR3. This chain joins TRBV7-9 and TRBJ2-1; 12 bases are a match to TRBD2. CDR3 length: 16 residues. With 5 bases clipped from V and 0 bases from J, the junction kept 2 bases outside the gene matches. Germline loops: CDR1 SEHNR, CDR2 FQNEAQ (reference sequence). The DNA for the CDR3 is TGTGCCAGCAGCCGACTAGCGGGAGTCTCCTACAATGAGCAGTTCTTC. Its protein is CASSRLAGVSYNEQFF. The full variable domain, with the rest looked up from reference TRBV7-9 and TRBJ2-1, is DTGVSQNPRHKITKRGQNVTFRCDPISEHNRLYWYRQTLGQGPEFLTYFQNEAQLEKSRLLSDRFSAERPKGSFSTLEIQRTEQGDSAMYLCASSRLAGVSYNEQFFGPGTRLTVL.

The chain has TRBV7-9 and TRBJ2-3, with TRBD1 as a possible D gene (6 bases). CDR1 is SEHNR and CDR2 is FQNEAQ in the germline V gene (reference sequence). This CDR3 has 15 amino acids. Trimming took off 1 base at V and 4 bases at J, with 12 bases between the two ends. The CDR3 is CASSLVSGASDTQYF. CDR3 in DNA: TGTGCCAGCAGCTTAGTATCAGGGGCTTCAGATACGCAGTATTTT.

The chain is built from TRBV27 and TRBJ2-2, with 8 bases identical to TRBD1. The V gene's germline CDR1 is MNHEY and CDR2 SMNVEV (reference sequence). This CDR3 contains 16 residues. V gave up 2 bases and J gave up 2 bases; unmatched junction bases: 4. DNA of the CDR3: TGTGCCAGCAGTTTACAGGGGGCGGGAAACACCGGGGAGCTGTTTTTT. Its protein is CASSLQGAGNTGELFF.

The chain recombines TRBV29-1 with TRBJ2-1; 7 bases match TRBD2. J was trimmed by 4 bases and V by 2 bases; bases with no gene match: 2. CDR1 SQVTM and CDR2 ANQGSEA come from the germline V gene. The CDR3 is 13 residues long. CDR3 amino acids: CSVESSGYNEQFF. The CDR3 coding sequence is TGCAGCGTTGAATCTAGCGGTTACAATGAGCAGTTCTTC.

The chain is built from TRBV29-1 and TRBJ2-7; D not certain. CDR1 and CDR2 from the germline V gene are SQVTM and ANQGSEA. The CDR3 spans 15 residues. V was clipped by 4 bases and J by 6 bases, with 22 bases between them. Written as DNA, the CDR3 is TGCAGCGTTGGGACCCTCCGGACCAACGAAGGCGAGCAGTACTTC. Amino acid sequence: CSVGTLRTNEGEQYF.

This clone has a single count. The chain joins TRBV27 to TRBJ2-2; D not resolved. CDR1 and CDR2 (germline): MNHEY, SMNVEV (reference sequence). The CDR3 runs to 12 residues. Between the trimmed V and J ends, which lost 2 bases and 7 bases, there was a span of 5 bases. CDR3: CASSLAHGELFF. The CDR3, as DNA: TGTGCCAGCAGTTTAGCTCACGGGGAGCTGTTTTTT.

This chain connects TRBV2 to TRBJ2-5; 9 nucleotides match TRBD1. The CDR3 runs to 14 residues. Per germline, CDR1 SNHLY and CDR2 FYNNEI. Unmatched junction bases numbered 8, after V lost 9 bases and J lost 3 bases. The chain's CDR3 is CASRTGVREETQYF. CDR3 nucleotides: TGTGCCAGTCGGACAGGGGTTCGTGAAGAGACCCAGTACTTC.

CDR3 sequence (DNA): TGCGCCAGTAGGGGGGACAGCGAAAATGAAAAACTGTTTTTT. Protein sequence: CASRGDSENEKLFF. This sequence joins TRBV5-1 and TRBJ1-4; 7 bases map to TRBD1. Germline assignment: CDR1 SGHRS and CDR2 YFSETQ. CDR3 size: 14 residues. V shed 8 bases and J 5 bases; nucleotides not matched to a gene: 9.

The J gene is TRBJ1-2, the V gene TRBV5-5; D uncertain. Germline V lookup: CDR1 SGHKS, CDR2 YYEKEE (reference sequence). The CDR3 is 13 amino acids. Trimming removed 0 bases from V and 4 bases from J, with 7 bases in between. In DNA form, the CDR3 reads TGTGCCAGCAGCTTGGATGGGATCTATGGCTACACCTTC. This sequence encodes CASSLDGIYGYTF.

The count of this clone is one. V usage is TRBV7-2 and J usage is TRBJ2-2, with 7 bases lining up with TRBD2. Trimming at V came to 5 bases and at J to 9 bases, leaving 15 bases not matched to a gene. Germline V gene data show CDR1 as SGHTA and CDR2 as FQGNSA. The CDR3 has 16 amino acids. Here the CDR3 reads CASSPRGRAGRRELFF. The CDR3 region has the DNA TGTGCCAGCAGCCCCCGGGGTAGAGCGGGACGACGGGAGCTGTTTTTT.

A single count supports this clone. The chain joins TRBV10-3 to TRBJ1-2; 7 bases line up with TRBD1. With V trimmed by 1 base and J by 3 bases, 2 bases remained unmatched. Germline lookup yields CDR1 ENHRY and CDR2 SYGVKD. The CDR3 consists of 14 residues. In DNA form, the CDR3 reads TGTGCCATCAGTGAGTTTACAGGGGACTATGGCTACACCTTC. Amino acids: CAISEFTGDYGYTF.

V gene TRBV5-6 combines with J gene TRBJ2-2; no firm D call. Trimming stripped 2 bases from V and 7 bases from J, with 18 bases between. The CDR3 loop spans 16 amino acids. The germline gives CDR1 SGHDT, CDR2 YYEEEE. The CDR3 sequence: CASSFPVTAGIGELFF. The CDR3 coding sequence is TGTGCCAGCAGCTTTCCGGTGACCGCTGGCATCGGGGAGCTGTTTTTT. Complete variable domain (other parts from reference TRBV5-6 and TRBJ2-2): DAGVTQSPTHLIKTRGQQVTLRCSPKSGHDTVSWYQQALGQGPQFIFQYYEEEERQRGNFPDRFSGHQFPNYSSELNVNALLLGDSALYLCASSFPVTAGIGELFFGEGSRLTVL.

The chain uses TRBV18 and TRBJ2-3, with 11 bases aligning to TRBD2. V lost 3 bases and J lost 1; bases outside the gene matches: 3. The CDR3 totals 16 residues. Germline V gene data show CDR1 as KGHSH and CDR2 as LQKENI. CDR3 amino acids: CASSPGTSGRTDTQYF. The CDR3 DNA follows: TGTGCCAGCTCACCGGGGACTAGCGGACGCACAGATACGCAGTATTTT.

The V gene is TRBV7-8, the J gene TRBJ2-3; 11 bases line up with TRBD2. CDR3 size: 16 residues. V was clipped by 5 bases and J by 1 base; unmatched bases: 5. Germline V gene lookup returns CDR1 SGHVS and CDR2 FQNEAQ. The CDR3 region is CASSPGLAGRTDTQYF. Here the CDR3 DNA reads TGTGCCAGCAGCCCTGGACTAGCGGGCCGCACAGATACGCAGTATTTT.

This clone appeared once. The chain links TRBV9 to TRBJ2-3; a possible D gene is TRBD2 (5 bases). The CDR3 has 15 residues. CDR1 and CDR2 (germline): SGDLS, YYNGEE. V was trimmed by 3 bases and J by 3 bases, leaving 14 bases between them. In DNA form, the CDR3 reads TGTGCCAGCAGCGCCGTACTAGGTGTTACAGATACGCAGTATTTT. Protein product: CASSAVLGVTDTQYF.

The V gene is TRBV27, the J gene TRBJ2-7, with 8 bases fitting TRBD2. V dropped 2 bases and J dropped 3; count of bases not matched to a gene: 6. This CDR3 has 15 residues. Germline-derived CDR1 and CDR2 are MNHEY and SMNVEV (reference sequence). The CDR3 DNA follows: TGTGCCAGCAGTTTAAGATCGACTAGCGTCTACGAGCAGTACTTC. Its translation: CASSLRSTSVYEQYF.

Here the CDR3 reads CASTVDGSRGHEQFF. For the CDR3, the DNA is TGTGCCAGCACCGTGGATGGTAGTCGGGGCCATGAGCAGTTCTTC. J is TRBJ2-1 and V is TRBV28, with D possibly called TRBD1 or TRBD2 (5 bases each). The CDR3 sequence is 15 residues long. V was trimmed by 7 bases and J by 8 bases, leaving 21 bases between them. Germline V CDR1 and CDR2: MDHEN, SYDVKM.